This T cell receptor (beta chain) was obtained from a study of CD4 and CD8 cells across lung adenocarcinoma regions. Donors had localized lung adenocarcinoma, a non-small cell lung cancer. Trimming cost V 4 bases and J 2 bases, with 10 bases left between them. CDR3 size: 14 residues. Germline CDR1 is SGHAT and CDR2 is FQNNGV. TCRdb fed the PCR reads into MiXCR, producing one record per CDR3 protein. This repertoire shows around 3,700 distinct CDR3 sequences, 50% to 75% found once; its top ten account for 15% to 20%. V and J are TRBV11-2 and TRBJ2-3; the D is unclear. The sequence was collected from a female donor with lung adenocarcinoma. The CD4 and CD8 labels of this study may be unreliable. Sequenced: CD8+ T cells from the margin of a lung tumor. The CDR3 bases are TGTGCCAGCAGCTCACTGCACCCCACAGATACGCAGTATTTT. Its translation: CASSSLHPTDTQYF.